This T cell receptor (beta chain) was sequenced during a study of shared clonotypes between healthy human individuals (dated by TCRdb to 2019 to 2021). Turning to the overall study: The cohort comprised a couple of women and three men aged 18 to 49 years. To estimate repertoire size and how much clonotype sharing occurs between individuals, the study deeply sequenced the blood TCR repertoires of roughly 5 healthy adults. To increase sequencing depth and limit assay-specific biases, different laboratories used diverse techniques to prepare libraries and sequence TCR repertoires. Leukapheresis yielded between about 0.8 and 9.5 billion PBMCs per donor. For each donor, CD4 naive and CD4 memory were each given three plates, CD8 naive was given two plates, and CD8 memory was given one plate. Here is what the overall study found, with its caveats: Sharing across a few donors was observed for 5% to 6.5% of naive CD4, 3% to 4% of naive CD8, 2% to 2.5% of memory CD4, and around 0.44% of memory CD8 clonotypes. Because the study included only a small number of donors, the genetic and exposure-history diversity represented was limited. Compared with non-shared clonotypes, the clonotypes found in all four sorted-subset donors had higher generation probabilities. Incomplete sequencing was indicated by rarefaction of sorted-subset datasets, despite the large sequencing depth. Naive subsets generally had larger estimated clonotype richness than memory subsets. Sampling was restricted to blood, and TCR repertoires in tissues likely differ from the TCR repertoires found in blood. Based on pairwise subsampling, the degree of clonotype sharing among donors was expected to be affected by sequencing depth.

At the junction V is shortened by 1 base and J by 0 bases, with 1 base in between. The CDR3 starts with the cysteine, ends with the phenylalanine, and has 13 residues. CDR3 DNA is the only sequence kept; it has 39 bases, read in frame from the first base. The germline V gene (reference sequence) yields SEHNR for CDR1 and FQNEAQ for CDR2. Turning to this clone: Its antigen remains unidentified. Nothing much larger sits one base from this clone, and base qualities are not available. The same CDR3 is also encoded by other DNA sequences in this sample.

CD8 naive samples were obtained by positive selection for CCR7 among CD45RO-negative cells, yielding a CD45RA+CCR7+ population from which TemRA cells were excluded. The donors were healthy, HIV-negative adults with no recently reported acute infections or vaccinations. Every donor was a Caucasian adult residing in Nashville, Tennessee, USA. Blood was obtained by leukapheresis, after which PBMCs were separated by Ficoll-Histopaque density gradient centrifugation and cryopreserved in liquid nitrogen vapor phase. Purity and quantity of every magnetically sorted T cell population were checked by analytical flow cytometry. From each sorted fraction, genomic DNA was isolated and quantified by UV absorbance on a Nanodrop 2000c. TCR CDR3 regions were amplified from genomic DNA by multiplex PCR using the deep immunoSEQ assay. Extracted genomic DNA from each cell subset was spread evenly across all wells of several immunoSEQ 96-well plates, with each plate serving as a replicate. For sorted subsets, around 200 ng genomic DNA, equal to some 30,000 T cell genomes, was loaded into each replicate PCR. The purified libraries were quantified using a Qubit 3.0 fluorometer, sized with a Bioanalyzer 2100, and then quantified again using the KAPA Library Quantification kit. A separate single-read 150-cycle Illumina NextSeq 550 flow cell was used to sequence each immunoSEQ 96-well plate. From the authors' description of their analysis: Because only junctional sequences without quality scores were contained in the immunoSEQ output, filtering matching that applied to full-length reads could not be performed. To assign V/J genes and CDR3, sequences were annotated using PyIR, a Python wrapper for IgBLAST v1.9, with IMGT germline references. Reads were filtered out if the reads had weak V/J assignments (E-value above 1e-6), no CDR3, stop codons, out-of-frame junctions, or ambiguous translated residues. V3J clonotypes were defined as sequences sharing the same inferred V gene, J gene, and CDR3 amino acid sequence. Percentage overlap between repertoires was calculated by dividing the number of shared unique clonotypes by the size of the smaller repertoire. Richness of each repertoire was evaluated using RTK rarefaction, the Chao1 estimator, and Recon v2.1 estimates of unobserved clonotypes. OLGA was used to compute generation probabilities for all TCRbeta clonotypes that the gDNA method yielded from a few donors. TCRdb obtained this table from immuneACCESS and retained in-frame rearrangements with V and J assigned. These tables miss some clones; where compared with another copy, unresolved V genes account for less than half of the shortfall, and the remainder is unexplained. The V and J calls and clone size were taken over from that table, and D and trimming were inferred from the DNA. This sample is represented by roughly 570,000 clones; more than 95% of them were singletons. The ten most abundant clones make up 0.3% of the sample.

The sample comprised naive CD8+ T cells sorted from blood. This specimen's cell subset or site label, per the study, means: CD45RA+CCR7+. The clonotype was recovered from a man aged 25 to 40 in good health. The chain was built from TRBV7-9 and TRBJ1-5; no D gene can be assigned with confidence. The nucleotide sequence is TGTGCCAGCAGCTTAGATAGCAATCAGCCCCAGCATTTT. Translated, it gives CASSLDSNQPQHF.